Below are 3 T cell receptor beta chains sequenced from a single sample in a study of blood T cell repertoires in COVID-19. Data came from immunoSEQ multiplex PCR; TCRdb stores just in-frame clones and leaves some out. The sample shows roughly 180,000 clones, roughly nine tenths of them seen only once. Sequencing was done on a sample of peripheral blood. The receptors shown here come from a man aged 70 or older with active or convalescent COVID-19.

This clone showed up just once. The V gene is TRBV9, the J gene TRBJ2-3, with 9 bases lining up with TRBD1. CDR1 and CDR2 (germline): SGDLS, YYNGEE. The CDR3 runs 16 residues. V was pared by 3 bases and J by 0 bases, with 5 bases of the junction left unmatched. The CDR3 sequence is CASSAGQGTSTDTQYF. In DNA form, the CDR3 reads TGTGCCAGCAGCGCTGGACAGGGGACCAGCACAGATACGCAGTATTTT.

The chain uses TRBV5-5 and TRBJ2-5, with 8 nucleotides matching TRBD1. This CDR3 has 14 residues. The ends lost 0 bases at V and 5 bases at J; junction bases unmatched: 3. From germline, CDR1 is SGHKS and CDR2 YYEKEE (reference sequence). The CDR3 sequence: CASSLARGRETQYF. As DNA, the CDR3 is TGTGCCAGCAGCTTGGCCAGGGGGCGTGAGACCCAGTACTTC.

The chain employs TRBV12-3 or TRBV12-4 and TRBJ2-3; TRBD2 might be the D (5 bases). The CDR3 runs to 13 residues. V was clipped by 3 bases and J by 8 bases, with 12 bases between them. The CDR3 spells CASSLREKVTQYF. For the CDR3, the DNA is TGTGCCAGCAGTTTGAGGGAGAAGGTTACGCAGTATTTT.